Presented here are 17 T cell receptor beta chains from one specimen sequenced in a study of cytomegalovirus exposure and HLA in healthy donors. The PCR had 60 Vbeta and 13 Jbeta primers. TCRdb's copy holds only in-frame clones and misses some; the assay was immunoSEQ multiplex PCR. The table shows about 180,000 clones, with roughly three quarters occurring only once. Sequences were obtained from PBMCs. The source is a male donor in good health and CMV-seronegative.

The chain uses TRBV30 and TRBJ2-7, with 7 bases identical to TRBD1. Germline CDR1 reads GTSNPN; CDR2 reads SVGIG (reference sequence). This CDR3 spans 15 amino acids. V shed 4 bases and J 2 bases; nucleotides not matched to a gene: 11. The CDR3 loop is CAWKASDRSAYEQYF. Written as DNA, the CDR3 is TGTGCCTGGAAAGCATCGGACAGGTCGGCCTACGAGCAGTACTTC. The variable domain in full, with the rest retrieved from reference TRBV30 and TRBJ2-7, is SQTIHQWPATLVQPVGSPLSLECTVEGTSNPNLYWYRQAAGRGLQLLFYSVGIGQISSEVPQNLSASRPQDRQFILSSKKLLLSDSGFYLCAWKASDRSAYEQYFGPGTRLTVT.

This chain connects TRBV15 to TRBJ2-1, with TRBD1 identical over 7 bases. There are 12 residues in the CDR3. Trimming took 3 bases from V and 11 from J; bases not matched to a gene: 4. Germline V gives CDR1 LNHNV, CDR2 YYDKDF (reference sequence). The CDR3 nucleotides read TGTGCCACCAGCAGCCGGGACAGCCAGCAGTTCTTC. Amino acid sequence: CATSSRDSQQFF.

This clone has a handful of counts. The V call is TRBV5-4, the J call TRBJ2-7; 7 bases agree with TRBD2. The CDR3 has 18 residues. V trimming: 1 base; J trimming: 0 bases; junction bases outside the gene matches: 13. In germline, CDR1 is SGHNT, CDR2 YYREEE (reference sequence). CDR3 sequence reads: CASSLSSGRRGSSYEQYF. DNA for the CDR3: TGTGCCAGCAGCTTGTCGAGTGGACGGCGGGGGAGCTCCTACGAGCAGTACTTC.

This rearrangement joins TRBV15 to TRBJ2-5, with D maybe TRBD2 (5 bases). This CDR3 region has 13 residues. V shed 5 bases and J shed 5 bases, with 12 bases lying between them. Germline V gene data show CDR1 as LNHNV and CDR2 as YYDKDF (reference sequence). The CDR3 is CATSPRVAETQYF. CDR3 nucleotides: TGTGCCACCAGCCCCCGGGTAGCGGAGACCCAGTACTTC. Together with reference TRBV15 and TRBJ2-5, the CDR3 gives the full variable domain: DAMVIQNPRYQVTQFGKPVTLSCSQTLNHNVMYWYQQKSSQAPKLLFHYYDKDFNNEADTPDNFQSRRPNTSFCFLDIRSPGLGDTAMYLCATSPRVAETQYFGPGTRLLVL.

The chain links TRBV13 to TRBJ2-5; D is unresolved. With the DNA end fitting TRBJ2-7 better, the J assignment may be wrong. The CDR3 contains 13 residues. Germline-derived CDR1 and CDR2 are PRHDT and FYEKMQ (reference sequence). CDR3 protein: CASSLTPTYEQYF. The DNA of the CDR3 is TGTGCCAGCAGCTTAACGCCAACCTACGAGCAGTACTTC.

The DNA for the CDR3 is TGTGCCTCACTCATAGCGGGAGGCTCCTACAATGAGCAGTTCTTC. Protein: CASLIAGGSYNEQFF. The V call is TRBV30, the J call TRBJ2-1; TRBD2 agrees at 10 bases. The CDR3 length is 15 residues. The V gene's germline CDR1 is GTSNPN and CDR2 SVGIG (reference sequence). Germline trimming cut 7 bases from V and 0 bases from J; bases unmatched to any gene: 6.

The chain links TRBV15 to TRBJ1-3; no definite D call. The CDR3 length is 14 residues. Germline values: CDR1 LNHNV, CDR2 YYDKDF (reference sequence). V was cut by 1 base and J by 2 bases, with 6 bases left in between. CDR3 bases: TGTGCCACCAGCAGAGGGGGAGCTGGAAACACCATATATTTT. Amino acids: CATSRGGAGNTIYF.

This clone is a singleton in its sample. This sequence joins TRBV7-9 and TRBJ2-2; tentative D call: TRBD1 (6 bases). Trimming left V 8 bases short and J 6 bases short, with 16 bases between. The germline V gene has CDR1 SEHNR and CDR2 FQNEAQ (reference sequence). The CDR3 totals 14 residues. The CDR3 DNA is TGTGCCAGCGTGGGAGACTGGGGGCCCGGGGAGCTGTTTTTT. Its translation is CASVGDWGPGELFF.

V is TRBV18 and J is TRBJ1-2; TRBD1 aligns across 11 bases. V lost 0 bases and J lost 6; bases outside the gene matches: 6. Germline-derived CDR1 and CDR2 are KGHSH and LQKENI. The CDR3 runs 16 residues. The CDR3 bases are TGTGCCAGCTCACCACCGGGGGGACAGGGGGTCAATGGCTACACCTTC. It yields the protein CASSPPGGQGVNGYTF.

This clone was recorded only once. The chain couples TRBV6-1 to TRBJ2-3, with TRBD2 identical over 12 bases. Germline values: CDR1 MNHNS, CDR2 SASEGT. This CDR3 is 15 amino acids long. V was pared by 7 bases and J by 3 bases, with 5 bases of the junction left unmatched. The DNA of the CDR3 is TGTGCCAGCACTTCCGGGACTAGCGGGACAGATACGCAGTATTTT. It translates to CASTSGTSGTDTQYF.

The chain links TRBV2 to TRBJ1-5; TRBD1 aligns across 9 bases. The CDR3 contains 16 residues. Germline loops: CDR1 SNHLY, CDR2 FYNNEI. With 3 bases clipped from V and 3 bases from J, the junction kept 6 bases outside the gene matches. DNA of the CDR3: TGTGCCAGCAGTGAGCCGGGACAGGGCCTCAATCAGCCCCAGCATTTT. Its translation: CASSEPGQGLNQPQHF.

V and J are TRBV4-1 and TRBJ2-7; 10 nucleotides line up with TRBD2. Germline V gives CDR1 MGHRA, CDR2 YSYEKL. V lost 2 bases, J lost 7 bases, and 8 bases stayed unmatched. The CDR3 loop spans 15 amino acids. CDR3 in amino acids: CASSQNSGRAKEQYF. In nucleotides, the CDR3 is TGCGCCAGCAGCCAAAACAGCGGGAGGGCTAAAGAGCAGTACTTC.

This clone was recorded a few times. The V and J genes are TRBV18 and TRBJ2-1, with 9 nucleotides matching TRBD2. Germline V gene lookup returns CDR1 KGHSH and CDR2 LQKENI. The length of the CDR3 is 19 residues. Losses at the gene ends were 0 bases for V and 5 bases for J; bases not matched to a gene: 14. The CDR3 sequence is CASSPPGLGSGSLDNEQFF. CDR3 nucleotide sequence: TGTGCCAGCTCACCACCTGGTCTAGGTAGCGGGAGTCTCGACAATGAGCAGTTCTTC.

CDR3 sequence reads: CASSSLAGVYNEQFF. CDR3 nucleotides: TGTGCCAGCAGTTCTCTAGCGGGAGTCTACAATGAGCAGTTCTTC. This chain connects TRBV27 to TRBJ2-1; 10 bases line up with TRBD2. Per germline, CDR1 MNHEY and CDR2 SMNVEV (reference sequence). This CDR3 has 15 residues. V shed 4 bases and J 3 bases; nucleotides not matched to a gene: 3.

The rearrangement uses TRBV19 and TRBJ1-4; 10 bases are shared with TRBD1. This CDR3 is 16 amino acids long. The J segment lost 5 bases and the V segment lost 3 bases, leaving 6 bases of the junction unmatched. Germline V gene sequence: CDR1 LNHDA, CDR2 SQIVND (reference sequence). The CDR3 spells CASSMVKGQGNEKLFF. CDR3 nucleotide sequence: TGTGCCAGTAGTATGGTTAAGGGACAGGGGAATGAAAAACTGTTTTTT.

CDR3 DNA: TGTGCCAGCAGTTGGACAGGGGGCGATGAGCCCCAGCATTTT. The encoded protein is CASSWTGGDEPQHF. V is TRBV2 and J is TRBJ1-5; TRBD1 matches at 11 bases. Germline V gene lookup returns CDR1 SNHLY and CDR2 FYNNEI. CDR3 length: 14 residues. V shed 5 bases, J shed 8 bases, and the junction held 5 bases outside the gene matches.

The CDR3, as DNA: TGTGCCAGCAGCTTAGGGAGTGACTATGGCTACACCTTC. Translating gives CASSLGSDYGYTF. The V call is TRBV7-2, the J call TRBJ1-2, with unresolved D. Germline V lookup: CDR1 SGHTA, CDR2 FQGNSA. The length of the CDR3 is 13 residues. Trimming removed 1 base from V and 3 bases from J, with 6 bases in between.